One sample yielded the 14 T cell receptor beta chains listed below, sequenced in a study of blood T cell repertoires in COVID-19. The repertoire was sequenced with immunoSEQ multiplex PCR; TCRdb's copy has only in-frame clones and lacks some. The data contain hundreds of thousands of clones, around 85% of them seen just once; the ten biggest clones take up around 2.5%. Sequenced sample: PBMCs or T cells enriched from blood (not recorded which). The receptors stem from a woman between 50 and 59 years old who had recovered from COVID-19.

The chain recombines TRBV19 with TRBJ2-7, with 11 nucleotides matching TRBD2. This CDR3 region has 13 residues. Looked up from germline, CDR1 is LNHDA and CDR2 is SQIVND (reference sequence). Trimming removed 10 bases from V and 5 bases from J; junction bases left unmatched: 7. DNA of the CDR3: TGTGCCACCGATAGCGGGAGGGCCCACGAGCAGTACTTC. Translation gives CATDSGRAHEQYF.

This clone has a single count. The V call is TRBV3-1 (or the pseudogene TRBV3-2), the J call TRBJ2-7, with 9 bases identical to TRBD1. The CDR3 totals 13 residues. V gave up 4 bases and J gave up 11 bases; unmatched junction bases: 9. Germline CDR1 and CDR2: LGHDT and YNNKEL (reference sequence). The CDR3 region has the DNA TGTGCCAGCAGCCCGGGGACAGGGCAGAGCGAGTACTTC. Translated, it gives CASSPGTGQSEYF.

This sequence joins TRBV19 and TRBJ1-5, with TRBD1 identical over 11 bases. Trimming at V came to 8 bases and at J to 6 bases, leaving 12 bases not matched to a gene. This CDR3 has 16 amino acids. CDR1 and CDR2 (germline): LNHDA, SQIVND (reference sequence). The CDR3 DNA follows: TGTGCCAGTTCCCGGGGGGGACAGGGGGGAGTTCAGCCCCAGCATTTT. This translates into CASSRGGQGGVQPQHF. The entire variable domain, with the rest obtained from reference TRBV19 and TRBJ1-5, is as follows: DGGITQSPKYLFRKEGQNVTLSCEQNLNHDAMYWYRQDPGQGLRLIYYSQIVNDFQKGDIAEGYSVSREKKESFPLTVTSAQKNPTAFYLCASSRGGQGGVQPQHFGDGTRLSIL.

The chain links TRBV9 to TRBJ2-7; perhaps TRBD2 as D (5 bases). Trimming stripped 0 bases from V and 2 bases from J, with 12 bases between. The CDR3 contains 15 residues. Germline CDR1 and CDR2: SGDLS and YYNGEE. CDR3 DNA sequence: TGTGCCAGCAGCGTAGGCGGTAGCGAAGCCTACGAGCAGTACTTC. Translation: CASSVGGSEAYEQYF. The full variable domain, in which reference TRBV9 and TRBJ2-7 provide the parts outside the CDR3, is DSGVTQTPKHLITATGQRVTLRCSPRSGDLSVYWYQQSLDQGLQFLIQYYNGEERAKGNILERFSAQQFPDLHSELNLSSLELGDSALYFCASSVGGSEAYEQYFGPGTRLTVT.

This chain joins TRBV15 and TRBJ1-2; maybe TRBD1 (6 bases). CDR3 size: 14 residues. The V gene lost 1 base and the J gene lost 3 bases, with 9 bases spanning the gap. Germline V gene lookup returns CDR1 LNHNV and CDR2 YYDKDF (reference sequence). CDR3 sequence reads: CATSRGQGYYGYTF. In DNA, the CDR3 is TGTGCCACCAGCAGAGGGCAGGGGTACTATGGCTACACCTTC.

The rearrangement joins TRBV5-4 to TRBJ2-3; 14 nucleotides line up with TRBD2. The CDR3 spans 18 residues. Germline lookup yields CDR1 SGHNT and CDR2 YYREEE (reference sequence). V dropped 4 bases and J dropped 2; count of bases not matched to a gene: 9. The CDR3 spells CASSPGLAGGIYTDTQYF. Written as DNA, the CDR3 is TGTGCCAGCAGCCCAGGACTAGCGGGGGGTATTTACACAGATACGCAGTATTTT.

The chain links TRBV10-3 to TRBJ2-1, with TRBD1 matching over 8 bases. Trimming took 4 bases from V and 1 from J; bases not matched to a gene: 15. This CDR3 contains 19 residues. From germline, CDR1 is ENHRY and CDR2 SYGVKD. The CDR3 DNA is TGTGCCATCAGTGCATGGACAGGGAACTTTCTCAGTTCCTACAATGAGCAGTTCTTC. Residues: CAISAWTGNFLSSYNEQFF.

The V call is TRBV12-5, the J call TRBJ2-3; 14 bases line up with TRBD2. Germline CDR1 is LGHNT and CDR2 is FRNRAP. After removal of 5 bases from V and 5 bases from J, the junction contained 9 bases not matched to a gene. The CDR3 covers 17 residues. CDR3 nucleotide sequence: TGTGCTAGTGGTAGTGGACTAGCGGGGGGCGGGAAAGATACGCAGTATTTT. Protein product: CASGSGLAGGGKDTQYF.

The rearrangement links TRBV3-1 (or the pseudogene TRBV3-2) to TRBJ2-1; 7 bases fit TRBD1. The CDR3 sequence is 15 residues long. J lost 7 bases, V lost 7 bases, and 13 bases had no gene match. Germline V gene lookup returns CDR1 LGHDT and CDR2 YNNKEL (reference sequence). The CDR3 is CASTEDAARGNEQFF. The CDR3 DNA reads as TGTGCCAGCACTGAGGACGCCGCCAGGGGGAATGAGCAGTTCTTC.

The chain combines TRBV7-9 with TRBJ1-3, with TRBD1 matching 7 bases. The CDR3 is 15 amino acids. V lost 5 bases to trimming and J lost 3 bases; unmatched junction nucleotides: 7. Germline V gene data show CDR1 as SEHNR and CDR2 as FQNEAQ (reference sequence). In nucleotides, the CDR3 is TGTGCCAGCAGCCCCCAGGGGGGATTTGGAAACACCATATATTTT. Translation gives CASSPQGGFGNTIYF. The whole variable domain, filled in from reference TRBV7-9 and TRBJ1-3, reads DTGVSQNPRHKITKRGQNVTFRCDPISEHNRLYWYRQTLGQGPEFLTYFQNEAQLEKSRLLSDRFSAERPKGSFSTLEIQRTEQGDSAMYLCASSPQGGFGNTIYFGEGSWLTVV.

As for this clone: The identical CDR3 is also encoded by other nucleotide sequences in the sample. V is TRBV5-1 and J is TRBJ1-4; the match to TRBD1 covers 10 bases. Trimming removed 0 bases from V and 8 bases from J; junction bases left unmatched: 4. The CDR3 length is 15 residues. Germline CDR1 SGHRS, CDR2 YFSETQ. The CDR3 is CASSLAGTGDEKLFF. In DNA form, the CDR3 reads TGCGCCAGCAGCTTGGCCGGGACAGGGGACGAAAAACTGTTTTTT. Full variable domain (outside the CDR3, taken from reference TRBV5-1 and TRBJ1-4): KAGVTQTPRYLIKTRGQQVTLSCSPISGHRSVSWYQQTPGQGLQFLFEYFSETQRNKGNFPGRFSGRQFSNSRSEMNVSTLELGDSALYLCASSLAGTGDEKLFFGSGTQLSVL.

The rearrangement links TRBV5-8 to TRBJ1-1; maybe TRBD1 (6 bases). The V end was cut by 3 bases, the J end by 1 base, with 13 bases between. The CDR3 extends over 15 amino acids. Looked up from germline, CDR1 is SGHTS and CDR2 is YDEGEE. CDR3 loop: CASSWRTARNTEAFF. The CDR3 bases are TGTGCCAGCAGCTGGCGGACAGCGAGGAACACTGAAGCTTTCTTT.

This chain links TRBV2 with TRBJ1-4, with no clear D. The CDR3 contains 13 residues. Germline V lookup: CDR1 SNHLY, CDR2 FYNNEI. V dropped 4 bases and J dropped 8 bases, with 11 bases sitting between them. The CDR3 protein is CASSARMGEKLFF. CDR3 coding DNA: TGTGCCAGCAGTGCCAGGATGGGCGAAAAACTGTTTTTT.

This chain links TRBV18 with TRBJ2-5, with TRBD2 matching 13 bases. V lost 3 bases, J lost 3 bases, and 4 bases stayed unmatched. The CDR3 has 16 amino acids. Germline V gene sequence: CDR1 KGHSH, CDR2 LQKENI. DNA for the CDR3: TGTGCCAGCTCACCCCAACTAGCGGGGGGGAAAGAGACCCAGTACTTC. Protein: CASSPQLAGGKETQYF.